These T cell receptor beta chains were read from a single sample in a study of blood T cells in healthy people across ages. One entry per CDR3 protein, called by TCRdb with MiXCR from the 5' RACE reads. The repertoire has some 930,000 distinct CDR3 sequences, about 28% of them found once; the top ten carry about a tenth. This same sample was also taken into another study, of T cells of mothers and their children.

The sequenced sample was blood. The receptors stem from a woman aged 40-49 years in good health. The CDR3 runs from the conserved cysteine through the conserved F or W. A D gene is named only where the DNA matches it firmly. Expanded clones get a size class; other rows say once, few or many, or leave the size out.

V gene	D gene	clone size	J gene	CDR3 protein	CDR3 DNA
TRBV5-1	NA	many	TRBJ1-1	CASSVNLNTEAFF	TGCGCCAGCAGCGTAAACCTGAACACTGAAGCTTTCTTT
TRBV7-3	TRBD2	many	TRBJ2-5	CASSLGTSGIIETQYF	TGTGCCAGCAGCTTAGGGACTAGCGGGATTATAGAGACCCAGTACTTC
TRBV4-3	NA	few	TRBJ2-7	CASSQRPGPGGEQYF	TGCGCCAGCAGCCAAAGACCTGGACCCGGGGGCGAGCAGTACTTC
TRBV9	NA	NA	TRBJ1-2	CASSVGSVGSHYGYAF	TGTGCCAGCAGCGTAGGGAGTGTTGGGAGCCACTATGGCTACGCCTTC
TRBV4-1	NA	many	TRBJ2-1	CASSQAQTGNNEQFF	TGCGCCAGCAGCCAAGCGCAGACTGGGAACAATGAGCAGTTCTTC
TRBV29-1	TRBD1	NA	TRBJ2-1	CSVEDSGQGVVNEQFF	TGCAGCGTTGAAGATTCAGGACAGGGTGTCGTGAATGAGCAGTTCTTC
TRBV30	TRBD1	NA	TRBJ1-1	CAWSDTGDSEAFF	TGTGCCTGGAGTGACACAGGGGACTCTGAAGCTTTCTTT
TRBV10-3	NA	NA	TRBJ1-1	CAISEDAGRRNTEAFF	TGTGCCATCAGTGAGGATGCGGGCAGGAGGAACACTGAAGCTTTCTTT
TRBV10-3	NA	many	TRBJ2-3	CAISGATDTQYF	TGTGCCATCAGTGGAGCGACAGATACGCAGTATTTT
TRBV6-6	NA	NA	TRBJ2-3	CASSYVVPTTDTQYF	TGTGCCAGCAGTTACGTTGTCCCGACGACAGATACGCAGTATTTT
TRBV5-6	NA	few	TRBJ1-1	CASSFNPGNTEAFF	TGTGCCAGCAGCTTTAATCCGGGAAACACTGAAGCTTTCTTT
TRBV6-2/TRBV6-3	TRBD1	NA	TRBJ1-5	CASSSYGTGNQPQHF	TGTGCCAGCAGTTCCTACGGGACAGGGAATCAGCCCCAGCATTTT
TRBV27	NA	few	TRBJ1-2	CASSFSGVGYGYTF	TGTGCCAGCAGTTTTTCAGGGGTCGGGTATGGCTACACCTTC
TRBV12-3/TRBV12-4	NA	many	TRBJ2-7	CASSPGLYEQYF	TGTGCCAGCAGCCCAGGGCTCTACGAGCAGTACTTC
TRBV19	TRBD2	few	TRBJ2-1	CASSIDGASGPHADEQFF	TGTGCCAGTAGTATAGATGGGGCTAGCGGGCCCCATGCGGATGAGCAGTTCTTC
TRBV18	NA	many	TRBJ1-6	CASSPDIGGANSPLHF	TGTGCCAGCTCACCGGATATCGGGGGCGCCAATTCACCCCTCCACTTT
TRBV7-2	NA	few	TRBJ2-5	CASSLWRGTETQYF	TGTGCCAGCAGCTTATGGCGGGGCACAGAGACCCAGTACTTC
TRBV29-1	TRBD1	many	TRBJ2-7	CSVEDQGTGGFYEQYF	TGCAGCGTTGAAGATCAAGGGACAGGGGGCTTCTACGAGCAGTACTTC
TRBV18	NA	NA	TRBJ2-3	CASSSVQRDGTDTQYF	TGTGCCAGCTCATCGGTCCAGAGGGATGGCACAGATACGCAGTATTTT
TRBV7-3	TRBD1	few	TRBJ2-1	CAGSQTGVGDEQFF	TGTGCCGGCAGCCAGACAGGGGTCGGGGATGAGCAGTTCTTC
TRBV7-2	TRBD1	few	TRBJ2-1	CASSFGTGTMKEQFF	TGTGCCAGCAGCTTCGGGACAGGCACAATGAAGGAGCAGTTCTTC
TRBV29-1	NA	NA	TRBJ2-6	CSAGTSSSGANVLTF	TGCAGCGCCGGGACTTCCAGCTCTGGGGCCAACGTCCTGACTTTC
TRBV10-3	TRBD1	few	TRBJ2-5	CAISDRGQGSETQYF	TGTGCCATCAGTGATAGGGGACAGGGGTCCGAGACCCAGTACTTC
TRBV24-1	NA	NA	TRBJ2-7	CATSGGGQGYNEQYF	TGTGCCACCAGTGGGGGCGGGCAGGGCTACAATGAGCAGTACTTC
TRBV27	NA	NA	TRBJ2-3	CASSPGLGYHTRWDTQYF	TGTGCCAGCAGTCCCGGGCTGGGCTATCACACGAGGTGGGATACGCAGTATTTT
TRBV28	NA	NA	TRBJ1-1	CASSLTRSNTEAFF	TGTGCCAGCAGTTTAACACGGTCGAACACTGAAGCTTTCTTT
TRBV11-2	NA	many	TRBJ2-7	CASSLGAGSFEQYF	TGTGCCAGCAGCTTAGGGGCAGGTTCTTTCGAGCAGTACTTC
TRBV7-2	TRBD2	NA	TRBJ2-1	CASSPRLLAGSYNEQFF	TGTGCCAGCAGCCCGAGACTACTAGCGGGGTCCTACAATGAGCAGTTCTTC
TRBV18	TRBD1	few	TRBJ1-2	CASSPSGNRGFGYTF	TGTGCCAGCTCACCATCGGGAAACAGGGGGTTCGGCTACACCTTC
TRBV9	NA	NA	TRBJ2-7	CASSVGRGPIYEQYF	TGTGCCAGCAGCGTAGGCAGGGGCCCGATATACGAGCAGTACTTC
TRBV5-1	NA	NA	TRBJ1-2	CASSRSYREANGYTF	TGCGCCAGCAGCCGATCCTACAGGGAAGCCAATGGCTACACCTTC
TRBV10-3	NA	NA	TRBJ1-5	CAISEIPQGPQHF	TGTGCCATCAGTGAAATTCCACAGGGGCCCCAGCATTTT
TRBV7-9	NA	few	TRBJ2-5	CASSLGQFGETQYF	TGTGCCAGCAGCTTAGGACAGTTCGGAGAGACCCAGTACTTC
TRBV2	TRBD1	NA	TRBJ1-2	CASSLDRGGGSYTF	TGTGCCAGCAGCCTGGACAGGGGTGGAGGGAGCTACACCTTC
TRBV6-2/TRBV6-3	NA	few	TRBJ1-5	CAGNGRTGQPQHF	TGTGCCGGCAACGGACGTACGGGGCAGCCCCAGCATTTT
TRBV27	NA	NA	TRBJ2-7	CASSLGGVEYF	TGTGCCAGCAGTTTAGGAGGGGTCGAGTACTTC
TRBV21-1	NA	NA	TRBJ1-2	CAGPRNSVRTGDYGYTF	TGTGCCGGCCCTAGGAATAGTGTACGGACAGGGGATTATGGCTACACCTTC
TRBV9	NA	NA	TRBJ1-4	CASSALSNEKLFF	TGTGCCAGCAGCGCCCTGAGTAATGAAAAACTGTTTTTT
TRBV6-5	NA	few	TRBJ1-2	CASRGVSYGYTF	TGTGCCAGCAGGGGGGTTTCCTATGGCTACACCTTC
TRBV9	TRBD2	many	TRBJ2-5	CASSTRPSGGKETQYF	TGTGCCAGCAGCACCCGCCCTAGCGGGGGGAAAGAGACCCAGTACTTC
TRBV29-1	NA	NA	TRBJ1-3	CSVVGLPSGNTIYF	TGCAGCGTTGTGGGCCTGCCCTCTGGAAACACCATATATTTT
TRBV27	TRBD2	NA	TRBJ2-1	CASSDAASGGAGEQFF	TGTGCCAGCAGTGATGCGGCTAGCGGGGGGGCCGGTGAGCAGTTCTTC